Below are 16 T cell receptor beta chains sequenced from a single sample in a study of CD8+ T cells in alopecia areata. Once RNA had been extracted, it was reverse transcribed into cDNA to act as the sequencing template. Clones were read by immunoSEQ multiplex PCR, and TCRdb kept only the in-frame ones, dropping some. The sample includes 200,000 or so clones, 40% to 45% seen only once; the top ten take over 2%. Treatment noted: oral pan-JAK inhibitor, 5-10 mg twice daily. Sequenced here: CD4+ T cells sorted from blood, sampled at roughly week 36, from a patient treated with tofacitinib. The receptor set was obtained from a human donor with alopecia areata.

The chain is built from TRBV29-1 and TRBJ2-2; perhaps TRBD1 as D (5 bases). Trimming left V 6 bases short and J 5 bases short, with 13 bases between. Germline CDR1 and CDR2: SQVTM and ANQGSEA. The CDR3 contains 13 residues. CDR3 protein: CSVKQEGTGELFF. The DNA for the CDR3 is TGCAGCGTGAAACAGGAAGGGACCGGGGAGCTGTTTTTT.

The chain couples TRBV10-3 to TRBJ2-5, with TRBD1 identical over 11 bases. This CDR3 spans 17 amino acids. The V and J ends lost 2 bases and 4 bases, in that order; junction bases with no gene match: 9. The V gene's germline CDR1 is ENHRY and CDR2 SYGVKD. The CDR3 sequence is CAISEPDGQGARETQYF. For the CDR3, the DNA is TGTGCCATCAGTGAGCCCGACGGACAGGGGGCTCGAGAGACCCAGTACTTC.

V usage is TRBV6-6 and J usage is TRBJ2-5; 7 positions agree with TRBD1. J was trimmed by 5 bases and V by 5 bases; bases with no gene match: 8. The CDR3 spans 14 residues. Germline V gives CDR1 MNHNY, CDR2 SVGAGI (reference sequence). The CDR3: CASSPTGVGETQYF. The CDR3 region has the DNA TGTGCCAGCAGTCCAACAGGGGTGGGGGAGACCCAGTACTTC.

This clone was recorded a few times. The genes are TRBV30 and TRBJ1-3, with D hard to call. Trimming cost V 4 bases and J 0 bases, with 13 bases left between them. From germline, CDR1 is GTSNPN and CDR2 SVGIG (reference sequence). The CDR3 length is 15 residues. The CDR3 bases are TGTGCCTGGACCCGAGATAGACACTCTGGAAACACCATATATTTT. Encoded protein: CAWTRDRHSGNTIYF.

The chain joins TRBV5-4 to TRBJ2-1; D is undetermined. The CDR3 is 11 residues long. V lost 3 bases and J 7 bases, leaving 5 bases between the germline ends. Germline CDR1 is SGHNT and CDR2 is YYREEE (reference sequence). The CDR3 DNA is TGTGCCAGCAGCTCCAATAATGAGCAGTTCTTC. Translating it yields CASSSNNEQFF.

J is TRBJ1-2 and V is TRBV19; TRBD1 might be the D (6 bases). Germline assignment: CDR1 LNHDA and CDR2 SQIVND (reference sequence). V lost 6 bases to trimming and J lost 8 bases, with 19 bases between them. The CDR3 runs to 14 residues. The CDR3 sequence: CASRLPTGTGGYTF. The CDR3 DNA follows: TGTGCCAGTAGACTCCCTACAGGGACCGGCGGCTACACCTTC.

The CDR3 sequence: CASRGAETQYF. CDR3 bases: TGTGCCAGCAGGGGGGCGGAGACCCAGTACTTC. The V call is TRBV2, the J call TRBJ2-5; D is possibly TRBD1 (6 bases). Germline CDR1 is SNHLY and CDR2 is FYNNEI. There are 11 residues in the CDR3. V lost 6 bases and J lost 5, with 7 bases in between.

This rearrangement joins TRBV6-6 to TRBJ2-5, with 7 nucleotides matching TRBD2. The germline V gene encodes CDR1 MNHNY and CDR2 SVGAGI (reference sequence). V trimming: 8 bases; J trimming: 4 bases; junction bases outside the gene matches: 4. The CDR3 runs to 12 residues. The CDR3 DNA follows: TGTGCCAGCGGGGGGGAAGTAGAGACCCAGTACTTC. Translation: CASGGEVETQYF.

The CDR3 protein is CAWRKGQGTREQFF. The CDR3 DNA follows: TGTGCCTGGAGAAAGGGACAGGGGACGCGAGAGCAGTTCTTC. The chain recombines TRBV30 with TRBJ2-1, with 10 bases fitting TRBD1. Germline CDR1 reads GTSNPN; CDR2 reads SVGIG (reference sequence). The CDR3 has 14 amino acids. Germline trimming cut 3 bases from V and 10 bases from J; bases unmatched to any gene: 9.

This clone was recorded once. This rearrangement joins TRBV5-4 to TRBJ2-3; TRBD1 agrees at 8 bases. Trimming at V came to 0 bases and at J to 6 bases, leaving 3 bases not matched to a gene. CDR1 is SGHNT and CDR2 is YYREEE in the germline V gene (reference sequence). CDR3 length: 14 amino acids. The CDR3, as DNA: TGTGCCAGCAGCTTGGGCAGGGACAGGGATACGCAGTATTTT. Amino acid sequence: CASSLGRDRDTQYF.

The V call is TRBV30, the J call TRBJ1-4, with 10 nucleotides matching TRBD1. CDR1 and CDR2 from the germline V gene are GTSNPN and SVGIG (reference sequence). The CDR3 loop spans 15 amino acids. Trimming cost V 3 bases and J 8 bases; bases outside gene matches: 9. As DNA, the CDR3 is TGTGCCTGGAGCCCAGGGACAGGGGTGGGAGAAAAACTGTTTTTT. The encoded protein is CAWSPGTGVGEKLFF.

The rearrangement uses TRBV4-1 and TRBJ1-3; D is unclear. The CDR3 is 20 residues long. V lost 0 bases and J 4 bases, leaving 25 bases between the germline ends. Germline loops: CDR1 MGHRA, CDR2 YSYEKL. The CDR3 DNA reads as TGCGCCAGCAGCCAAGACAAGGAGGGATGGAGCGGCCCCGCGGGAAACACCATATATTTT. Translating gives CASSQDKEGWSGPAGNTIYF.

This clone turned up a few times. The chain is built from TRBV29-1 and TRBJ1-2; TRBD1 is a possible D gene (5 bases). V gave up 2 bases and J gave up 5 bases, with 12 bases separating them. Per germline, CDR1 SQVTM and CDR2 ANQGSEA. The CDR3 covers 13 residues. The CDR3 sequence: CSVELRTGYGYTF. The CDR3 coding sequence is TGCAGCGTTGAATTAAGAACAGGATATGGCTACACCTTC.

This clone was observed a single time. The V and J genes are TRBV7-9 and TRBJ2-7; D might be TRBD1 (6 bases). CDR1 and CDR2 from the germline V gene are SEHNR and FQNEAQ (reference sequence). The CDR3 loop spans 12 amino acids. The ends were cut back, 5 bases at V and 7 bases at J, with 12 bases in the middle. Here the CDR3 DNA reads TGTGCCAGCAGCCGACAGGTCGTAGAGCAGTACTTC. The encoded protein is CASSRQVVEQYF.

The chain is built from TRBV29-1 and TRBJ1-1; the match to TRBD1 covers 11 bases. Germline V CDR1 and CDR2: SQVTM, ANQGSEA. The length of the CDR3 is 13 residues. With V trimmed by 6 bases and J by 7 bases, 7 bases remained unmatched. In nucleotides, the CDR3 is TGCAGCGTGAGGACAGGGGGCGGAATTGAAGCTTTCTTT. Translating gives CSVRTGGGIEAFF. Drawing the rest from reference TRBV29-1 and TRBJ1-1, the complete variable domain is SAVISQKPSRDICQRGTSLTIQCQVDSQVTMMFWYRQQPGQSLTLIATANQGSEATYESGFVIDKFPISRPNLTFSTLTVSNMSPEDSSIYLCSVRTGGGIEAFFGQGTRLTVV.

This clone was seen repeatedly, ten times or more. The J gene is TRBJ1-4, the V gene TRBV6-5, with D possibly matching TRBD1 (6 bases). V dropped 3 bases and J dropped 4 bases, with 12 bases sitting between them. Germline V lookup: CDR1 MNHEY, CDR2 SVGAGI. CDR3 size: 15 residues. In DNA, the CDR3 is TGTGCCAGCAGTTATGTCATAGGGGGTAATGAAAAACTGTTTTTT. This sequence encodes CASSYVIGGNEKLFF.